One and the same sample provided the 14 T cell receptor beta chains below, sequenced in a study of T cell repertoires in cytomegalovirus infection. TCRdb reanalysed the reads using MiXCR and keeps one entry per CDR3 protein. The table has roughly 200,000 distinct CDR3 sequences, about a sixth seen once. The sequenced sample consisted of CD8+ T cells from PBMCs. Receptors were obtained from a human donor in good health (CMV status not recorded). Some clones in this sample may be carry-over from other donors' samples.

The CDR3 DNA reads TGCAGTGCTAGAGGGGCCGGGACAGGGGATCGCTGGCCACATTTT. Translating gives CSARGAGTGDRWPHF. The J gene is TRBJ1-5, the V gene TRBV20-1; 10 positions agree with TRBD1. There are 15 residues in the CDR3. Looked up from germline, CDR1 is DFQATT and CDR2 is SNEGSKA (reference sequence). Trimming took 1 base from V and 16 from J; bases not matched to a gene: 16.

This clonotype was detected only a few times. The rearrangement joins TRBV7-9 to TRBJ1-4; 7 nucleotides line up with TRBD1. Per the germline V gene, CDR1 is SEHNR and CDR2 is FQNEAQ (reference sequence). The V gene end was trimmed by 6 bases and the J gene end by 3 bases; junction bases not matched to a gene: 13. The CDR3 consists of 17 residues. CDR3 protein: CASRPPGQFSPNEKLFF. CDR3 sequence (DNA): TGTGCCAGCAGACCGCCGGGACAGTTTTCCCCTAATGAAAAACTGTTTTTT.

The rearrangement joins TRBV7-9 to TRBJ1-4; the D gene is possibly TRBD1 (6 bases). CDR1 and CDR2 (germline): SEHNR, FQNEAQ (reference sequence). The CDR3 sequence is 15 residues long. V lost 6 bases to trimming and J lost 3 bases, with 14 bases between them. The CDR3 reads CASRPPQGSNEKLFF. The DNA for the CDR3 is TGTGCCAGCAGGCCCCCACAGGGCTCTAATGAAAAACTGTTTTTT.

V usage is TRBV7-9 and J usage is TRBJ2-1; D is undetermined. Germline CDR1 and CDR2: SEHNR and FQNEAQ (reference sequence). The V gene lost 1 base and the J gene lost 12 bases, with 16 bases spanning the gap. The CDR3 length is 14 residues. The CDR3 coding sequence is TGTGCCAGCAGCTTAGGGAGTAGCCACCGGGTGCAGTTCTTC. Protein: CASSLGSSHRVQFF.

Only a few counts were recorded for this clonotype. Relative to the germline gene, one junction end is altered; a read error may explain this. The genes are TRBV6-2 or TRBV6-3 and TRBJ1-5; 9 bases match TRBD1. Germline V CDR1 and CDR2: MNHEY, SVGEGT. CDR3 length equals 15 residues. CDR3 amino acids: CVSSYRDRAFQPQHF. In nucleotides, the CDR3 is TGTGTCAGCAGTTACCGGGACAGGGCTTTTCAGCCCCAGCATTTT.

The chain links TRBV28 to TRBJ1-1; no clear D gene. The V gene's germline CDR1 is MDHEN and CDR2 SYDVKM. This CDR3 spans 14 amino acids. V lost 7 bases and J lost 1, with 13 bases in between. The CDR3 nucleotides read TGTGCCAGCAATGGGCCGGGATGGAACACTGAAGCTTTCTTT. Protein: CASNGPGWNTEAFF.

V usage is TRBV2 and J usage is TRBJ1-1; TRBD1 agrees at 7 bases. Germline V gives CDR1 SNHLY, CDR2 FYNNEI. This CDR3 has 15 amino acids. Unmatched junction bases numbered 8, after V lost 3 bases and J lost 4 bases. The chain's CDR3 is CASSEKGALSTEAFF. As DNA, the CDR3 is TGTGCCAGCAGTGAGAAGGGGGCCCTGAGCACTGAAGCTTTCTTT.

This clonotype came up a few times. The chain uses TRBV7-6 and TRBJ1-1, with a possible D match to TRBD1 (5 bases). V lost 5 bases and J lost 7, with 14 bases in between. CDR3 length: 13 amino acids. Germline CDR1 reads SGHVS; CDR2 reads FNYEAQ. CDR3 region: CASSPGLGGEAFF. Written as DNA, the CDR3 is TGTGCCAGCAGCCCCGGTTTGGGGGGTGAAGCTTTCTTT.

This chain connects TRBV6-2 or TRBV6-3 to TRBJ2-7; D is uncertain. Trimming left V 0 bases short and J 5 bases short, with 8 bases between. Germline V CDR1 and CDR2: MNHEY, SVGEGT. CDR3 length: 13 amino acids. CDR3 in DNA: TGTGCCAGCAGTTACTCCGGATGGAACGAGCAGTACTTC. Its protein is CASSYSGWNEQYF.

The rearrangement uses TRBV7-2 and TRBJ2-7, with TRBD2 identical over 10 bases. CDR1 and CDR2 from the germline V gene are SGHTA and FQGNSA. CDR3 length equals 16 residues. J lost 3 bases, V lost 5 bases, and 10 bases had no gene match. CDR3 in amino acids: CASSTSGTSALYEQYF. CDR3 sequence (DNA): TGTGCCAGCAGCACCTCCGGGACTAGCGCGCTCTACGAGCAGTACTTC.

The rearrangement uses TRBV7-8 and TRBJ2-3; no reliable D call. The CDR3 runs 15 residues. CDR1 and CDR2 (germline): SGHVS, FQNEAQ. Trimming pared 4 bases from V and 1 base from J, leaving 12 bases between. DNA of the CDR3: TGTGCCAGCAGCTCTCCTGGGCGGCGCACAGATACGCAGTATTTT. Translating gives CASSSPGRRTDTQYF.

The CDR3 here is CASSLSRDRFSYEQYF. The CDR3 nucleotides read TGTGCCAGCAGCCTGTCGCGGGACAGGTTCTCCTACGAGCAGTACTTC. V usage is TRBV7-9 and J usage is TRBJ2-7, with 8 bases lining up with TRBD1. The CDR3 covers 16 residues. The V segment lost 5 bases and the J segment 0 bases; nucleotides outside the gene matches: 9. Germline V lookup: CDR1 SEHNR, CDR2 FQNEAQ (reference sequence).

In this sample, this clonotype turned up a few times. The chain combines TRBV7-9 with TRBJ1-5, with unresolved D. V lost 2 bases and J lost 6, with 5 bases in between. Germline loops: CDR1 SEHNR, CDR2 FQNEAQ (reference sequence). CDR3 length equals 12 residues. CDR3 residues: CASSLLGQPQHF. The DNA of the CDR3 is TGTGCCAGCAGCTTACTAGGTCAGCCCCAGCATTTT.

This clonotype was seen only a few times. This rearrangement joins TRBV28 to TRBJ2-7; 9 nucleotides agree with TRBD1. The CDR3 covers 15 residues. CDR1 is MDHEN, CDR2 SYDVKM, per germline. Unmatched junction bases numbered 11, after V lost 6 bases and J lost 5 bases. The CDR3 here is CASSLGTGRRNEQYF. CDR3 DNA sequence: TGTGCCAGCAGCTTGGGGACAGGGCGTCGGAACGAGCAGTACTTC.